This T cell receptor (beta chain) was recovered during a study of T cells in Graves' hyperthyroidism and ophthalmopathy. This clonotype came up once. Authors of the study amplified TCR beta CDR3 regions from RNA transcripts. The TCR CDR3 first-round RT-PCR relied on the HTBI primer set. TCRdb recomputed calls from the multiplex PCR reads with MiXCR, one row per CDR3 protein. Found here are 50,000 to 55,000 distinct CDR3 sequences, less than 60% of them singletons; the top ten hold about 9.8%. This CDR3 has 14 amino acids. Germline assignment: CDR1 SGHTA and CDR2 FQGNSA. V was trimmed by 5 bases and J by 2 bases, leaving 11 bases between them. Ophthalmopathy in the patients scored at least 3 on Clinical Activity Score and at least 4 on NOSPECS grade, lasting under 3 months.

The chain uses TRBV7-2 and TRBJ2-3; no firm D call. The sample consisted of blood. This sequence was found in a woman between 45 and 65 years old with Graves' ophthalmopathy. CDR3 coding DNA: TGTGCCAGCAGCCCGAGTGAGCTCACAGATACGCAGTATTTT. It specifies CASSPSELTDTQYF.